What follows are 10 T cell receptor beta chains derived from one specimen sequenced in a study of blood T cell repertoires in COVID-19. TCRdb's copy holds only in-frame clones and misses some; the assay was immunoSEQ multiplex PCR. Of approximately 300,000 clones in the sample, roughly 87% were seen once. Sequenced sample: PBMCs or T cells enriched from blood (not recorded which). Receptors originate from a woman younger than 45 who had recovered from COVID-19.

This chain joins TRBV3-1 (or the pseudogene TRBV3-2) and TRBJ1-2; D is possibly TRBD1 (6 bases). CDR1 is LGHDT, CDR2 YNNKEL, per germline (reference sequence). V was cut by 0 bases and J by 10 bases, with 21 bases left in between. This CDR3 has 16 amino acids. This CDR3 reads CASSQDPGRGGSDYTF. In nucleotides, the CDR3 is TGTGCCAGCAGCCAAGATCCGGGGAGGGGGGGAAGCGACTACACCTTC.

The genes are TRBV28 and TRBJ1-3; weak D call: TRBD1 (5 bases). V lost 6 bases to trimming and J lost 9 bases, with 21 bases between them. The V gene's germline CDR1 is MDHEN and CDR2 SYDVKM. The CDR3 length is 15 residues. The CDR3 sequence: CASSTIGAGPSTIYF. The CDR3 DNA sequence: TGTGCCAGCAGCACCATAGGGGCAGGCCCCAGCACCATATATTTT.

V gene TRBV3-1 (or the pseudogene TRBV3-2) combines with J gene TRBJ2-2; TRBD1 matches at 9 bases. Germline V gene sequence: CDR1 LGHDT, CDR2 YNNKEL (reference sequence). The junction had 4 bases not matched to a gene; V was cut back by 3 bases and J by 2 bases. CDR3 length: 16 residues. The CDR3 reads CASSHWDRANTGELFF. The DNA for the CDR3 is TGTGCCAGCAGCCATTGGGACAGGGCAAACACCGGGGAGCTGTTTTTT.

V is TRBV30 and J is TRBJ1-3; TRBD1 aligns across 7 bases. This CDR3 has 15 amino acids. The germline V gene has CDR1 GTSNPN and CDR2 SVGIG (reference sequence). V lost 3 bases and J lost 3; bases outside the gene matches: 8. The chain's CDR3 is CAWSWGTGDGNTIYF. In DNA form, the CDR3 reads TGTGCCTGGAGCTGGGGAACAGGGGATGGAAACACCATATATTTT.

The V gene is TRBV5-4, the J gene TRBJ2-2; TRBD2 agrees at 10 bases. The junction had 3 bases not matched to a gene; V was cut back by 4 bases and J by 6 bases. The CDR3 is 14 amino acids. Germline lookup yields CDR1 SGHNT and CDR2 YYREEE (reference sequence). The DNA for the CDR3 is TGTGCCAGCAGCCAGCGGGGGGGCGCCGGGGAGCTGTTTTTT. Translated, it gives CASSQRGGAGELFF.

The chain uses TRBV30 and TRBJ1-2, with D possibly matching TRBD1 (5 bases). V lost 1 base and J 5 bases, leaving 14 bases between the germline ends. CDR1 is GTSNPN and CDR2 is SVGIG in the germline V gene (reference sequence). This CDR3 is 14 amino acids long. In DNA form, the CDR3 reads TGTGCCTGGAGTGCGGTCGCAGGGAGGTATGGCTACACCTTC. As protein: CAWSAVAGRYGYTF.

The chain links TRBV27 to TRBJ2-7, with TRBD1 matching over 7 bases. The germline V gene has CDR1 MNHEY and CDR2 SMNVEV (reference sequence). The CDR3 spans 13 residues. Germline trimming cut 3 bases from V and 2 bases from J; bases unmatched to any gene: 1. CDR3 amino acids: CASSFRGTYEQYF. CDR3 sequence (DNA): TGTGCCAGCAGTTTCAGGGGGACCTACGAGCAGTACTTC.

The chain has TRBV27 and TRBJ2-3; 9 bases agree with TRBD1. CDR1 is MNHEY, CDR2 SMNVEV, per germline (reference sequence). With V trimmed by 5 bases and J by 1 base, 13 bases remained unmatched. CDR3 length: 18 amino acids. The CDR3 protein is CASSPTSWTGVGTDTQYF. The CDR3 nucleotides read TGTGCCAGCAGTCCCACCTCTTGGACAGGGGTGGGCACAGATACGCAGTATTTT.

This chain joins TRBV10-3 and TRBJ1-2; D is undetermined. This CDR3 spans 16 amino acids. CDR1 ENHRY and CDR2 SYGVKD come from the germline V gene. V lost 9 bases and J lost 2, with 22 bases in between. CDR3 bases: TGTGCCATTCCCACCGGTGGCGACACAGTGAACTATGGCTACACCTTC. It translates to CAIPTGGDTVNYGYTF.

The chain carries TRBV5-4 and TRBJ1-2; D uncertain. Per the germline V gene, CDR1 is SGHNT and CDR2 is YYREEE (reference sequence). V was shortened by 0 bases and J by 1 base, with 10 bases between the two germline ends. CDR3 length: 15 amino acids. Here the CDR3 reads CASSLEGAINYGYTF. Written as DNA, the CDR3 is TGTGCCAGCAGCTTGGAGGGAGCAATTAACTATGGCTACACCTTC.